The 30 T cell receptor beta chains below all came from one sample that was sequenced in a study of shared clonotypes between healthy human individuals. Only in-frame clones appear in the TCRdb table, and some are missing; sequencing was by immunoSEQ multiplex PCR. The sample lists hundreds of thousands of clones, approximately 96% seen once, with less than 0.3% in the top ten. Terminally differentiated effector memory CD45RA+ cells were left out of the naive CD8 fraction, which was CD45RO-negative and positively selected for CCR7. The specimen was naive CD8+ T cells sorted from blood. The receptors derive from a man aged 25 to 40 in good health.

The rearrangement uses TRBV29-1 and TRBJ2-5, with 10 bases matching TRBD2. CDR3 size: 17 residues. Germline V gives CDR1 SQVTM, CDR2 ANQGSEA. V lost 1 base to trimming and J lost 3 bases; unmatched junction nucleotides: 11. The CDR3 reads CSVEGVASGSWEETQYF. The CDR3 DNA sequence: TGCAGCGTTGAAGGTGTGGCTAGCGGGAGTTGGGAAGAGACCCAGTACTTC.

The chain has TRBV19 and TRBJ2-7; weak D call: TRBD2 (5 bases). Germline values: CDR1 LNHDA, CDR2 SQIVND (reference sequence). V was cut by 5 bases and J by 3 bases, with 14 bases left in between. This CDR3 has 14 amino acids. The CDR3 nucleotides read TGTGCCAGTAGTTCCGGGGAGATTCGCTACGAGCAGTACTTC. This gives the protein CASSSGEIRYEQYF.

The chain carries TRBV9 and TRBJ2-3; 14 nucleotides agree with TRBD2. CDR3 size: 19 residues. The J segment lost 3 bases and the V segment lost 2 bases, leaving 11 bases of the junction unmatched. Germline V gene lookup returns CDR1 SGDLS and CDR2 YYNGEE. The CDR3 loop is CASSVLTSGRASSTDTQYF. DNA for the CDR3: TGTGCCAGCAGCGTCTTGACTAGCGGGAGGGCCAGTAGTACAGATACGCAGTATTTT. The complete variable domain, with remaining parts taken from reference TRBV9 and TRBJ2-3, reads DSGVTQTPKHLITATGQRVTLRCSPRSGDLSVYWYQQSLDQGLQFLIQYYNGEERAKGNILERFSAQQFPDLHSELNLSSLELGDSALYFCASSVLTSGRASSTDTQYFGPGTRLTVL.

The gene calls are TRBV27 and TRBJ2-5, with TRBD1 identical over 7 bases. J was trimmed by 0 bases and V by 4 bases; bases with no gene match: 5. CDR3 size: 15 residues. CDR1 MNHEY and CDR2 SMNVEV come from the germline V gene (reference sequence). CDR3 sequence reads: CASSSPQGNQETQYF. The CDR3 bases are TGTGCCAGCAGTTCCCCACAGGGGAACCAAGAGACCCAGTACTTC.

The J gene is TRBJ2-7, the V gene TRBV4-3, with D unclear. The CDR3 contains 14 residues. V dropped 4 bases and J dropped 2 bases, with 12 bases sitting between them. Germline V gives CDR1 LGHNA, CDR2 YSLEER. CDR3 nucleotide sequence: TGCGCCAGCAGCCGCGACCTGGTCCCCTACGAGCAGTACTTC. Amino acids: CASSRDLVPYEQYF.

This sequence joins TRBV9 and TRBJ2-1; perhaps TRBD1 as D (5 bases). The CDR3 has 15 amino acids. V was pared by 0 bases and J by 3 bases, with 10 bases between. Germline lookup yields CDR1 SGDLS and CDR2 YYNGEE. CDR3 sequence: CASSVDPGHYNEQFF. The CDR3 DNA reads TGTGCCAGCAGCGTAGATCCAGGACACTACAATGAGCAGTTCTTC.

The rearrangement links TRBV11-2 to TRBJ2-7; D ambiguous. Looked up from germline, CDR1 is SGHAT and CDR2 is FQNNGV. The CDR3 totals 14 residues. V dropped 3 bases and J dropped 0 bases, with 9 bases sitting between them. The CDR3 region has the DNA TGTGCCAGCAGCTTCGAAAACCTCTCCTACGAGCAGTACTTC. It specifies CASSFENLSYEQYF.

The chain uses TRBV18 and TRBJ2-7; unclear D gene. This CDR3 is built from 16 residues. Germline assignment: CDR1 KGHSH and CDR2 LQKENI. The V end lost 3 bases, the J end lost 3 bases, and 18 bases lay between the germline ends. In DNA form, the CDR3 reads TGTGCCAGCTCACCGGAATCCCAAGGGTCTTTCTACGAGCAGTACTTC. Encoded protein: CASSPESQGSFYEQYF.

The chain joins TRBV6-6 to TRBJ2-1; 8 nucleotides line up with TRBD1. The CDR3 has 14 residues. From germline, CDR1 is MNHNY and CDR2 SVGAGI (reference sequence). With 4 bases clipped from V and 6 bases from J, the junction kept 5 bases outside the gene matches. CDR3 sequence (DNA): TGTGCCAGCAGTTTTACAGGGGGAGGCAATGAGCAGTTCTTC. Its protein product is CASSFTGGGNEQFF.

The J gene is TRBJ2-2, the V gene TRBV27; 9 bases map to TRBD1. This CDR3 has 14 amino acids. Germline V gives CDR1 MNHEY, CDR2 SMNVEV (reference sequence). The ends lost 5 bases at V and 6 bases at J; junction bases unmatched: 4. CDR3 sequence (DNA): TGTGCCAGCAGTACGGGACAGGGTGCCGGGGAGCTGTTTTTT. It codes for CASSTGQGAGELFF.

The V call is TRBV15, the J call TRBJ2-2, with 7 bases that match TRBD2. V lost 5 bases to trimming and J lost 2 bases; unmatched junction nucleotides: 2. The CDR3 is 14 amino acids. CDR1 is LNHNV and CDR2 is YYDKDF in the germline V gene (reference sequence). The CDR3 protein is CATSGTTNTGELFF. CDR3 coding DNA: TGTGCCACCAGCGGGACTACCAACACCGGGGAGCTGTTTTTT.

The V gene is TRBV4-1, the J gene TRBJ1-2; D is unclear. Germline V CDR1 and CDR2: MGHRA, YSYEKL. V lost 1 base to trimming and J lost 10 bases, with 10 bases between them. The CDR3 contains 12 residues. Here the CDR3 DNA reads TGCGCCAGCAGCCAAGTAGGAAGGGCCTACACCTTC. It translates to CASSQVGRAYTF.

The chain couples TRBV7-6 to TRBJ2-1; D possibly corresponds to TRBD2 (6 bases). The CDR3 length is 16 residues. Trimming removed 4 bases at V and 5 bases at J, with 18 bases between. Germline V gene data show CDR1 as SGHVS and CDR2 as FNYEAQ. CDR3 in amino acids: CASSSSPGLLNNEQFF. The CDR3 bases are TGTGCCAGCAGCTCGTCACCGGGACTTCTAAACAATGAGCAGTTCTTC.

The chain recombines TRBV7-6 with TRBJ2-1, with 8 bases identical to TRBD1. With 0 bases clipped from V and 2 bases from J, the junction kept 9 bases outside the gene matches. This CDR3 contains 18 residues. Germline V CDR1 and CDR2: SGHVS, FNYEAQ. The CDR3 is CASSLAAPDRGAYNEQFF. The CDR3 DNA follows: TGTGCCAGCAGCTTAGCAGCCCCCGACAGGGGTGCCTACAATGAGCAGTTCTTC.

The rearrangement joins TRBV30 to TRBJ1-5, with D unresolved. CDR1 GTSNPN and CDR2 SVGIG come from the germline V gene (reference sequence). The CDR3 has 15 residues. The V end was cut by 2 bases, the J end by 5 bases, with 16 bases between. CDR3 coding DNA: TGTGCCTGGAGTTTTGGACCCTCACCGGATCAGCCCCAGCATTTT. Translation: CAWSFGPSPDQPQHF. Based on the CDR3 plus reference TRBV30 and TRBJ1-5, the full variable domain is SQTIHQWPATLVQPVGSPLSLECTVEGTSNPNLYWYRQAAGRGLQLLFYSVGIGQISSEVPQNLSASRPQDRQFILSSKKLLLSDSGFYLCAWSFGPSPDQPQHFGDGTRLSIL.

J is TRBJ2-7 and V is TRBV10-3; 8 nucleotides align to TRBD2. The CDR3 runs 15 residues. The trim removed 7 bases at V and 3 bases at J, leaving 11 bases unmatched. Germline V gene lookup returns CDR1 ENHRY and CDR2 SYGVKD. The chain's CDR3 is CAIKREGSGDYEQYF. As DNA, the CDR3 is TGTGCCATCAAACGGGAGGGCTCAGGGGACTACGAGCAGTACTTC.

The rearrangement uses TRBV29-1 and TRBJ2-3; D may be TRBD2 (7 bases). CDR1 and CDR2 from the germline V gene are SQVTM and ANQGSEA. The V end was cut by 7 bases, the J end by 2 bases, with 16 bases between. This CDR3 contains 14 residues. CDR3: CSAIRGGATDTQYF. The DNA for the CDR3 is TGCAGCGCAATAAGGGGGGGAGCCACAGATACGCAGTATTTT.

This clone was picked up a small number of times. The CDR3 is CASSLGGDGNEQFF. Here the CDR3 DNA reads TGTGCCAGCAGCTTAGGGGGGGATGGGAATGAGCAGTTCTTC. The chain uses TRBV7-8 and TRBJ2-1, with a weak D call TRBD2 (6 bases). CDR1 is SGHVS and CDR2 is FQNEAQ in the germline V gene. Trimming pared 1 base from V and 7 bases from J, leaving 11 bases between. The CDR3 sequence is 14 residues long. Looking up the rest from reference TRBV7-8 and TRBJ2-1 gives the full variable domain: GAGVSQSPRYKVAKRGQDVALRCDPISGHVSLFWYQQALGQGPEFLTYFQNEAQLDKSGLPSDRFFAERPEGSVSTLKIQRTQQEDSAVYLCASSLGGDGNEQFFGPGTRLTVL.

The chain is built from TRBV9 and TRBJ2-3, with D perhaps matching TRBD1 or TRBD2 (5 bases each). This CDR3 has 15 residues. Germline V gives CDR1 SGDLS, CDR2 YYNGEE. Trimming cost V 3 bases and J 2 bases, with 13 bases left between them. The DNA of the CDR3 is TGTGCCAGCAGCGGTGAGGGGCTCCACACAGATACGCAGTATTTT. Its translation is CASSGEGLHTDTQYF.

The V and J genes are TRBV9 and TRBJ2-3; D remains unclear. V was pared by 0 bases and J by 1 base, with 6 bases between. CDR3 length: 14 amino acids. Germline V gene sequence: CDR1 SGDLS, CDR2 YYNGEE. CDR3: CASSVVSGTDTQYF. CDR3 coding DNA: TGTGCCAGCAGCGTAGTTTCGGGCACAGATACGCAGTATTTT.

Comments on this clone: A junction boundary mismatches the germline segment, possibly from a read error. The V call is TRBV4-3, the J call TRBJ2-1; TRBD2 matches at 8 bases. CDR3 length: 16 residues. CDR1 and CDR2 (germline): LGHNA, YSLEER. This CDR3 is CASSQGWTGGYSEQFF. In DNA form, the CDR3 reads TGCGCCAGCAGCCAAGGGTGGACGGGAGGGTACAGTGAGCAGTTCTTC.

V usage is TRBV5-1 and J usage is TRBJ2-5; TRBD2 matches at 12 bases. The germline CDR1 and CDR2 sequences are SGHRS and YFSETQ. The CDR3 contains 17 residues. Germline trimming cut 0 bases from V and 3 bases from J; bases unmatched to any gene: 6. The CDR3 coding sequence is TGCGCCAGCAGCTTGGCCCTAGCGGGAGGGAGCAAAGAGACCCAGTACTTC. The encoded protein is CASSLALAGGSKETQYF.

The V gene is TRBV19, the J gene TRBJ1-5, with 8 bases fitting TRBD1. The CDR3 contains 15 residues. Germline V lookup: CDR1 LNHDA, CDR2 SQIVND (reference sequence). V was pared by 8 bases and J by 0 bases, with 6 bases of the junction left unmatched. The CDR3 nucleotides are TGTGCCAGTCGGGACAGGACTCATAGCAATCAGCCCCAGCATTTT. This sequence encodes CASRDRTHSNQPQHF.

This clone has only one observation. This chain connects TRBV7-2 to TRBJ2-1; tentatively, D is TRBD2 (5 bases). The CDR3 has 13 residues. Germline V lookup: CDR1 SGHTA, CDR2 FQGNSA. Trimming pared 8 bases from V and 10 bases from J, leaving 18 bases between. Here the CDR3 reads CASARLIGEEQFF. The DNA for the CDR3 is TGTGCCAGCGCACGCCTAATCGGGGAGGAGCAGTTCTTC.

The chain has TRBV27 and TRBJ2-7; 8 bases line up with TRBD1. The V segment lost 1 base and the J segment 2 bases; nucleotides outside the gene matches: 4. The CDR3 loop spans 15 amino acids. Germline V gives CDR1 MNHEY, CDR2 SMNVEV (reference sequence). The chain's CDR3 is CASSLYGTGPYEQYF. The DNA of the CDR3 is TGTGCCAGCAGTTTATACGGGACAGGACCCTACGAGCAGTACTTC.

A word on this clone: A clone one base away is much larger, so this may be a read error. The sample contains more than one DNA sequence encoding this CDR3. CDR3 in DNA: TGTGCCAGCAGCTTAGGGAATGAGCAGTTCTTC. Protein: CASSLGNEQFF. The rearrangement links TRBV7-3 to TRBJ2-1, with D unresolved. Per germline, CDR1 SGHTA and CDR2 FQGTGA. The CDR3 spans 11 residues. Trimming shortened V by 2 bases and J by 7 bases, and 3 bases separated the two germline ends.

The rearrangement links TRBV6-1 to TRBJ2-3; TRBD2 is a possible D gene (5 bases). V lost 0 bases and J 0 bases, leaving 10 bases between the germline ends. This CDR3 has 16 residues. CDR1 is MNHNS, CDR2 SASEGT, per germline. CDR3 sequence reads: CASSEARGGSTDTQYF. The CDR3 region has the DNA TGTGCCAGCAGTGAAGCGCGTGGCGGGAGCACAGATACGCAGTATTTT.

The chain is built from TRBV5-1 and TRBJ2-1; TRBD1 aligns across 7 bases. The ends lost 3 bases at V and 8 bases at J; junction bases unmatched: 5. The CDR3 runs to 13 residues. Germline CDR1 is SGHRS and CDR2 is YFSETQ. In DNA form, the CDR3 reads TGCGCCAGCAGCTCAGACAGGGATGATGAGCAGTTCTTC. It is translated as CASSSDRDDEQFF.

Comments on this clone: This CDR3 is also generated by other DNA sequences in the sample. The rearrangement joins TRBV4-1 to TRBJ2-7, with 10 bases that match TRBD2. From germline, CDR1 is MGHRA and CDR2 YSYEKL. V shed 1 base, J shed 3 bases, and the junction held 0 bases outside the gene matches. The CDR3 loop spans 14 amino acids. DNA of the CDR3: TGCGCCAGCAGCCAAGGGACTAGCGGCTACGAGCAGTACTTC. As protein: CASSQGTSGYEQYF.

The gene calls are TRBV5-4 and TRBJ2-1, with D perhaps matching TRBD1 (5 bases). From germline, CDR1 is SGHNT and CDR2 YYREEE (reference sequence). The CDR3 covers 13 residues. V lost 0 bases and J lost 10, with 11 bases in between. In nucleotides, the CDR3 is TGTGCCAGCAGCTTGGGACAGACCTCCGAGCAGTTCTTC. Residues: CASSLGQTSEQFF.